Below are 32 T cell receptor beta chains sequenced from a single sample in a study of blood T cell repertoires in COVID-19. The data were produced by immunoSEQ multiplex PCR, yet TCRdb's version contains in-frame clones alone and is incomplete. The sample includes some 140,000 clones, approximately 80% seen only once; the top ten take roughly an eighth. Sequencing input: peripheral blood. These receptors all stem from a woman aged 60-75 years with COVID-19, enrolled during active disease.

This chain links TRBV30 with TRBJ1-1; no clear D. The CDR3 is made up of 15 amino acids. CDR1 is GTSNPN, CDR2 SVGIG, per germline (reference sequence). V was cut by 5 bases and J by 0 bases, with 16 bases left in between. The DNA for the CDR3 is TGTGCCTGGGGTAACATCGGAGGGATGAACACTGAAGCTTTCTTT. Translation: CAWGNIGGMNTEAFF.

The J gene is TRBJ1-4, the V gene TRBV6-5; D is perhaps TRBD1 (5 bases). This CDR3 comprises 13 residues. Germline V gene lookup returns CDR1 MNHEY and CDR2 SVGAGI. The germline V and J ends were trimmed by 7 bases and 8 bases, with 14 bases remaining between them. CDR3: CASKGEVVEKLFF. In DNA form, the CDR3 reads TGTGCCAGCAAAGGGGAAGTCGTCGAAAAACTGTTTTTT.

The chain has TRBV6-4 and TRBJ2-1, with a weak D call TRBD2 (7 bases). CDR3 size: 16 residues. V gave up 3 bases and J gave up 4 bases, with 16 bases separating them. Germline CDR1 MRHNA, CDR2 SNTAGT. CDR3 coding DNA: TGTGCCAGCAGTGATGTAGGGGGGGCTTTATACAATGAGCAGTTCTTC. It yields the protein CASSDVGGALYNEQFF.

This clone appeared once. The chain recombines TRBV6-2 or TRBV6-3 with TRBJ2-7; TRBD1 matches 8 bases. The length of the CDR3 is 14 residues. Losses at the gene ends were 5 bases for V and 5 bases for J; bases not matched to a gene: 8. Germline V gene sequence: CDR1 MNHEY, CDR2 SVGEGT. In DNA, the CDR3 is TGTGCCAGCAGTAAGGACAGGGAAGGAAACGAGCAGTACTTC. Amino acid sequence: CASSKDREGNEQYF.

V gene TRBV27 combines with J gene TRBJ1-2; 7 bases map to TRBD1. J was trimmed by 0 bases and V by 5 bases; bases with no gene match: 9. Germline V gene sequence: CDR1 MNHEY, CDR2 SMNVEV (reference sequence). This CDR3 is 16 amino acids long. The CDR3 reads CASSIKSGTANYGYTF. The DNA of the CDR3 is TGTGCCAGCAGTATTAAATCCGGGACAGCTAACTATGGCTACACCTTC.

The J gene is TRBJ1-3, the V gene TRBV10-3; TRBD1 matches at 7 bases. The germline CDR1 and CDR2 sequences are ENHRY and SYGVKD. The CDR3 contains 15 residues. V trimming: 4 bases; J trimming: 0 bases; junction bases outside the gene matches: 3. CDR3 DNA sequence: TGTGCCATCAGTGCGGGGGACAGCTCTGGAAACACCATATATTTT. It is translated as CAISAGDSSGNTIYF.

This rearrangement joins TRBV25-1 to TRBJ1-1; the match to TRBD1 covers 8 bases. Per germline, CDR1 MGHDK and CDR2 SYGVNS. The V and J ends lost 4 bases and 2 bases, in that order; junction bases with no gene match: 12. The CDR3 is 17 residues long. The CDR3 DNA reads TGTGCCAGCAGTGTTGCGAGACAGGGGCCCCCTAACACTGAAGCTTTCTTT. It is translated as CASSVARQGPPNTEAFF.

The chain is built from TRBV4-2 and TRBJ2-1, with 13 bases that match TRBD2. The CDR3 has 18 amino acids. Per germline, CDR1 LGHNA and CDR2 YNFKEQ. V shed 4 bases, J shed 5 bases, and the junction held 11 bases outside the gene matches. The CDR3 protein is CASSRNRRTSGSNNEQFF. CDR3 DNA sequence: TGTGCCAGCAGCCGAAACAGACGGACTAGCGGGAGTAACAATGAGCAGTTCTTC.

This clone came up a few times. J is TRBJ2-1 and V is TRBV5-6, with 10 bases that match TRBD2. This CDR3 comprises 16 residues. CDR1 is SGHDT and CDR2 is YYEEEE in the germline V gene. The V and J ends lost 0 bases and 10 bases, in that order; junction bases with no gene match: 10. The CDR3 loop reads CASSLGSSGRVREQFF. The DNA for the CDR3 is TGTGCCAGCAGCTTGGGGTCTAGCGGGAGAGTTAGGGAGCAGTTCTTC.

The rearrangement uses TRBV5-1 and TRBJ1-4; a weak D match, TRBD1 (6 bases). Germline CDR1 reads SGHRS; CDR2 reads YFSETQ. The CDR3 is 15 amino acids. Trimming stripped 0 bases from V and 2 bases from J, with 8 bases between. This CDR3 is CASSLAGVTNEKLFF. The CDR3 nucleotides are TGCGCCAGCAGCTTGGCAGGGGTTACTAATGAAAAACTGTTTTTT.

This rearrangement joins TRBV5-1 to TRBJ2-2; D possibly corresponds to TRBD2 (5 bases). The CDR3 is 12 amino acids. V lost 4 bases, J lost 6 bases, and 7 bases lay in between. The germline CDR1 and CDR2 sequences are SGHRS and YFSETQ. CDR3 sequence: CASSEGPGELFF. In DNA, the CDR3 is TGCGCCAGCAGCGAGGGCCCCGGGGAGCTGTTTTTT.

This clone was seen a few times. The rearrangement links TRBV12-5 to TRBJ1-5; D not certain. CDR1 and CDR2 (germline): LGHNT, FRNRAP. V lost 1 base and J 5 bases, leaving 12 bases between the germline ends. CDR3 length: 15 amino acids. This chain's CDR3 is CASGLGTRDHQPQHF. The CDR3 DNA reads TGTGCTAGTGGTTTGGGGACGAGGGATCATCAGCCCCAGCATTTT.

The chain uses TRBV4-1 and TRBJ2-4, with D perhaps matching TRBD1 (6 bases). V was trimmed by 2 bases and J by 6 bases, leaving 11 bases between them. The CDR3 is 14 amino acids. CDR1 is MGHRA, CDR2 YSYEKL, per germline. The CDR3 sequence: CASSQTETGNIQYF. In DNA, the CDR3 is TGCGCCAGCAGCCAAACGGAGACAGGAAACATTCAGTACTTC.

The gene calls are TRBV2 and TRBJ1-1; D is uncertain. Germline assignment: CDR1 SNHLY and CDR2 FYNNEI. Deletions cut 0 bases from V and 9 bases from J, with 14 bases between. The CDR3 has 14 residues. The chain's CDR3 is CASSEARRDPKAFF. The CDR3 DNA follows: TGTGCCAGCAGTGAAGCCCGGCGGGATCCTAAAGCTTTCTTT.

The CDR3 DNA is TGTGCCAGCAGTGTAGTACAGAACTATGGCTACACCTTC. Residues: CASSVVQNYGYTF. This chain joins TRBV2 and TRBJ1-2; D is unresolved. This CDR3 comprises 13 residues. Trimming cost V 4 bases and J 2 bases, with 8 bases left between them. Germline loops: CDR1 SNHLY, CDR2 FYNNEI. Variable domain in full (rest from reference TRBV2 and TRBJ1-2): EPEVTQTPSHQVTQMGQEVILRCVPISNHLYFYWYRQILGQKVEFLVSFYNNEISEKSEIFDDQFSVERPDGSNFTLKIRSTKLEDSAMYFCASSVVQNYGYTFGSGTRLTVV.

The chain links TRBV6-6 to TRBJ1-5, with TRBD1 matching over 8 bases. The CDR3 loop spans 15 amino acids. Germline V gene data show CDR1 as MNHNY and CDR2 as SVGAGI (reference sequence). The V segment lost 8 bases and the J segment 4 bases; nucleotides outside the gene matches: 10. CDR3 amino acids: CASRPGQGGNQPQHF. The CDR3 DNA sequence: TGTGCCAGCCGCCCCGGACAGGGTGGGAATCAGCCCCAGCATTTT.

This chain uses TRBV6-4 with TRBJ1-2; tentative D call: TRBD1 (6 bases). The germline gives CDR1 MRHNA, CDR2 SNTAGT. With 6 bases removed from V and 4 bases from J, the gap between germline ends came to 24 bases. This CDR3 contains 17 residues. The CDR3 loop reads CASSTGSRGKVVYGYTF. The CDR3 region has the DNA TGTGCCAGCAGCACAGGGTCAAGGGGGAAAGTCGTCTATGGCTACACCTTC.

The chain recombines TRBV24-1 with TRBJ2-2; 10 bases fit TRBD1. The CDR3 totals 16 residues. V shed 4 bases, J shed 2 bases, and the junction held 3 bases outside the gene matches. Germline loops: CDR1 KGHDR, CDR2 SFDVKD. The DNA of the CDR3 is TGTGCCACCAGTGAGCGGACAGGGGGAAACACCGGGGAGCTGTTTTTT. It codes for CATSERTGGNTGELFF.

The chain carries TRBV27 and TRBJ2-4; D may be TRBD2 (5 bases). The CDR3 has 14 residues. V lost 4 bases and J lost 15, with 22 bases in between. Germline V gene sequence: CDR1 MNHEY, CDR2 SMNVEV (reference sequence). The CDR3 sequence: CASSSKLRGSRTYF. The CDR3 nucleotides read TGTGCCAGCAGTTCCAAACTAAGAGGGTCCCGAACGTACTTC.

The V call is TRBV9, the J call TRBJ1-2; 7 bases map to TRBD1. CDR1 SGDLS and CDR2 YYNGEE come from the germline V gene. The CDR3 covers 13 residues. J gave up 8 bases and V 4 bases, and 8 bases lay outside the gene matches. Here the CDR3 reads CASSPGDSRGYTF. The DNA of the CDR3 is TGTGCCAGCAGCCCAGGGGACAGTCGGGGCTACACCTTC.

This chain links TRBV5-1 with TRBJ1-1; D not certain. Between the trimmed V and J ends, which lost 7 bases and 1 base, there was a span of 14 bases. The CDR3 is 14 amino acids. Germline CDR1 reads SGHRS; CDR2 reads YFSETQ. Here the CDR3 reads CASSRMPGNTEAFF. CDR3 DNA sequence: TGCGCCAGCTCCCGGATGCCAGGGAACACTGAAGCTTTCTTT.

The rearrangement uses TRBV23-1 and TRBJ1-5; 7 bases agree with TRBD1. TRBV23-1 is given ORF status, its function remaining uncertain. The V and J ends lost 2 bases and 4 bases, in that order; junction bases with no gene match: 5. The length of the CDR3 is 15 residues. The CDR3 loop reads CASSQRGRTNQPQHF. Written as DNA, the CDR3 is TGCGCCAGCAGTCAAAGGGGGCGGACTAATCAGCCCCAGCATTTT.

The chain carries TRBV5-5 and TRBJ1-1; D may be TRBD1 (6 bases). Per germline, CDR1 SGHKS and CDR2 YYEKEE (reference sequence). Trimming removed 0 bases from V and 5 bases from J, with 11 bases in between. The CDR3 is made up of 14 amino acids. The CDR3 bases are TGTGCCAGCAGCTTGGGGGAGGGGGAGACTGAAGCTTTCTTT. As protein: CASSLGEGETEAFF.

For this clone: Sequence at one end of the junction differs from germline and may be a read error. The J gene is TRBJ1-3, the V gene TRBV7-7; 10 positions agree with TRBD1. Germline V gene sequence: CDR1 SSHAT, CDR2 FNYEAQ (reference sequence). This CDR3 region has 18 residues. CDR3: CASSGRDRGGFSGNTIYF. Written as DNA, the CDR3 is TGTGCTAGCAGCGGAAGGGACAGGGGAGGATTCTCTGGAAACACCATATATTTT.

The rearrangement uses TRBV4-1 and TRBJ1-5; 8 positions agree with TRBD1. Germline CDR1 and CDR2: MGHRA and YSYEKL. The V and J ends lost 0 bases and 4 bases, in that order; junction bases with no gene match: 2. The CDR3 contains 15 residues. As DNA, the CDR3 is TGCGCCAGCAGCCAAGACAGGGGGCGGAATCAGCCCCAGCATTTT. This codes for CASSQDRGRNQPQHF.

The chain combines TRBV15 with TRBJ1-1, with 7 bases that match TRBD1. The CDR3 runs to 13 residues. V shed 1 base, J shed 8 bases, and the junction held 4 bases outside the gene matches. Germline V gives CDR1 LNHNV, CDR2 YYDKDF (reference sequence). In DNA, the CDR3 is TGTGCCACCAGCAGAGGGACAGGAACCGAAGCTTTCTTT. Translating it yields CATSRGTGTEAFF.

V is TRBV20-1 and J is TRBJ2-1; D remains unclear. Deletions cut 5 bases from V and 6 bases from J, with 5 bases between. Germline V gene sequence: CDR1 DFQATT, CDR2 SNEGSKA (reference sequence). The CDR3 has 10 amino acids. The CDR3 protein is CSADFNEQFF. CDR3 nucleotides: TGCAGTGCTGACTTCAATGAGCAGTTCTTC.

The chain links TRBV4-1 to TRBJ1-3; the D gene is possibly TRBD1 (6 bases). CDR1 MGHRA and CDR2 YSYEKL come from the germline V gene. CDR3 size: 15 residues. Trimming shortened V by 4 bases and J by 0 bases, and 10 bases separated the two germline ends. In DNA form, the CDR3 reads TGCGCCAGCAGCCCCACAGGGCCCTCTGGAAACACCATATATTTT. Protein product: CASSPTGPSGNTIYF.

The V gene is TRBV6-4, the J gene TRBJ1-2; D is unclear. This CDR3 contains 15 residues. V was clipped by 7 bases and J by 7 bases, with 22 bases between them. Germline loops: CDR1 MRHNA, CDR2 SNTAGT. The CDR3 sequence is CASTKNPGGWGGYTF. The CDR3 DNA reads TGTGCCAGCACGAAAAACCCAGGAGGCTGGGGTGGCTACACCTTC.

This clone appeared once. V is TRBV10-3 and J is TRBJ2-3; the match to TRBD1 covers 7 bases. V lost 3 bases to trimming and J lost 3 bases; unmatched junction nucleotides: 6. Germline CDR1 is ENHRY and CDR2 is SYGVKD. This CDR3 is 15 amino acids long. CDR3 loop: CAISDKGAGTDTQYF. As DNA, the CDR3 is TGTGCCATCAGTGACAAGGGGGCCGGAACAGATACGCAGTATTTT.

CDR3 protein: CASSIPRTVHRGYTF. The CDR3 nucleotides are TGTGCCAGTAGTATACCACGGACAGTGCATAGGGGCTACACCTTC. V and J are TRBV19 and TRBJ1-2; D possibly corresponds to TRBD1 (6 bases). This CDR3 is built from 15 residues. Trimming shortened V by 2 bases and J by 8 bases, and 18 bases separated the two germline ends. Germline CDR1 LNHDA, CDR2 SQIVND (reference sequence).

The rearrangement uses TRBV6-5 and TRBJ1-1; TRBD1 matches 7 bases. The trim removed 6 bases at V and 5 bases at J, leaving 9 bases unmatched. This CDR3 is 14 amino acids long. The V gene's germline CDR1 is MNHEY and CDR2 SVGAGI. The CDR3 loop reads CASRLDRAGTEAFF. DNA of the CDR3: TGTGCCAGCAGATTAGACAGGGCGGGGACTGAAGCTTTCTTT.